The clone carrying this T cell receptor beta chain was counted ten times or more. Researchers took RNA transcripts and amplified the TCR beta CDR3 regions from them. First-round RT-PCR with HTBI primers amplified the TCR CDR3 region. MiXCR was run by TCRdb on the multiplex PCR reads, yielding one entry per CDR3 protein. The data contain 500,000 to 550,000 distinct CDR3 sequences, around 21% of them singletons. The data derive from a study of T cells in Graves' hyperthyroidism and ophthalmopathy. Background on the study: The initial diagnosis was the point when peripheral blood was collected, ahead of any treatment.

V was pared by 4 bases and J by 0 bases, with 7 bases of the junction left unmatched. The CDR3 has 17 residues. Germline values: CDR1 MNHEY, CDR2 SMNVEV (reference sequence). Clinical symptoms, serum thyroxine and TRAb, thyroid ultrasound and orbital computed tomography together formed the diagnostic basis. Sequenced: blood. This clonotype was obtained from a man between 18 and 29 years old with Graves' hyperthyroidism. The chain has TRBV27 and TRBJ2-4, with 9 bases lining up with TRBD1. The DNA for the CDR3 is TGTGCCAGCAGTTCGACCTACAGGGGGCTAGCCAAAAACATTCAGTACTTC. This gives the protein CASSSTYRGLAKNIQYF.